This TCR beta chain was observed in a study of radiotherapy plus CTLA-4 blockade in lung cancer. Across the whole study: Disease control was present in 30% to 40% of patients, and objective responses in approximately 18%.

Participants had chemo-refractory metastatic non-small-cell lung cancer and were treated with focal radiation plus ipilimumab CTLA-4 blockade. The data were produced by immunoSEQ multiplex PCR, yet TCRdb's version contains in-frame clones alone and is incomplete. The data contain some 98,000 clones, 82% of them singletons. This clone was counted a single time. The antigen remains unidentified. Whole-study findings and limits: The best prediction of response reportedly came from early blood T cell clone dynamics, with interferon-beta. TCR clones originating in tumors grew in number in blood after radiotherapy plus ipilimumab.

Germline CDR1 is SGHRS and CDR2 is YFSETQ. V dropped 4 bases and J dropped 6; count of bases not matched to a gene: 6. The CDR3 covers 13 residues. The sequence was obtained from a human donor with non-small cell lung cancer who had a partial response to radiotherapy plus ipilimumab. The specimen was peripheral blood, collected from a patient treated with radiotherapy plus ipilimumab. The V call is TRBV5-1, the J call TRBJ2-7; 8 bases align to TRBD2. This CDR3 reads CASSNPAGGEQYF. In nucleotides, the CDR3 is TGCGCCAGCAGCAACCCGGCGGGGGGCGAGCAGTACTTC. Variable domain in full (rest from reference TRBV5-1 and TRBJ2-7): KAGVTQTPRYLIKTRGQQVTLSCSPISGHRSVSWYQQTPGQGLQFLFEYFSETQRNKGNFPGRFSGRQFSNSRSEMNVSTLELGDSALYLCASSNPAGGEQYFGPGTRLTVT.